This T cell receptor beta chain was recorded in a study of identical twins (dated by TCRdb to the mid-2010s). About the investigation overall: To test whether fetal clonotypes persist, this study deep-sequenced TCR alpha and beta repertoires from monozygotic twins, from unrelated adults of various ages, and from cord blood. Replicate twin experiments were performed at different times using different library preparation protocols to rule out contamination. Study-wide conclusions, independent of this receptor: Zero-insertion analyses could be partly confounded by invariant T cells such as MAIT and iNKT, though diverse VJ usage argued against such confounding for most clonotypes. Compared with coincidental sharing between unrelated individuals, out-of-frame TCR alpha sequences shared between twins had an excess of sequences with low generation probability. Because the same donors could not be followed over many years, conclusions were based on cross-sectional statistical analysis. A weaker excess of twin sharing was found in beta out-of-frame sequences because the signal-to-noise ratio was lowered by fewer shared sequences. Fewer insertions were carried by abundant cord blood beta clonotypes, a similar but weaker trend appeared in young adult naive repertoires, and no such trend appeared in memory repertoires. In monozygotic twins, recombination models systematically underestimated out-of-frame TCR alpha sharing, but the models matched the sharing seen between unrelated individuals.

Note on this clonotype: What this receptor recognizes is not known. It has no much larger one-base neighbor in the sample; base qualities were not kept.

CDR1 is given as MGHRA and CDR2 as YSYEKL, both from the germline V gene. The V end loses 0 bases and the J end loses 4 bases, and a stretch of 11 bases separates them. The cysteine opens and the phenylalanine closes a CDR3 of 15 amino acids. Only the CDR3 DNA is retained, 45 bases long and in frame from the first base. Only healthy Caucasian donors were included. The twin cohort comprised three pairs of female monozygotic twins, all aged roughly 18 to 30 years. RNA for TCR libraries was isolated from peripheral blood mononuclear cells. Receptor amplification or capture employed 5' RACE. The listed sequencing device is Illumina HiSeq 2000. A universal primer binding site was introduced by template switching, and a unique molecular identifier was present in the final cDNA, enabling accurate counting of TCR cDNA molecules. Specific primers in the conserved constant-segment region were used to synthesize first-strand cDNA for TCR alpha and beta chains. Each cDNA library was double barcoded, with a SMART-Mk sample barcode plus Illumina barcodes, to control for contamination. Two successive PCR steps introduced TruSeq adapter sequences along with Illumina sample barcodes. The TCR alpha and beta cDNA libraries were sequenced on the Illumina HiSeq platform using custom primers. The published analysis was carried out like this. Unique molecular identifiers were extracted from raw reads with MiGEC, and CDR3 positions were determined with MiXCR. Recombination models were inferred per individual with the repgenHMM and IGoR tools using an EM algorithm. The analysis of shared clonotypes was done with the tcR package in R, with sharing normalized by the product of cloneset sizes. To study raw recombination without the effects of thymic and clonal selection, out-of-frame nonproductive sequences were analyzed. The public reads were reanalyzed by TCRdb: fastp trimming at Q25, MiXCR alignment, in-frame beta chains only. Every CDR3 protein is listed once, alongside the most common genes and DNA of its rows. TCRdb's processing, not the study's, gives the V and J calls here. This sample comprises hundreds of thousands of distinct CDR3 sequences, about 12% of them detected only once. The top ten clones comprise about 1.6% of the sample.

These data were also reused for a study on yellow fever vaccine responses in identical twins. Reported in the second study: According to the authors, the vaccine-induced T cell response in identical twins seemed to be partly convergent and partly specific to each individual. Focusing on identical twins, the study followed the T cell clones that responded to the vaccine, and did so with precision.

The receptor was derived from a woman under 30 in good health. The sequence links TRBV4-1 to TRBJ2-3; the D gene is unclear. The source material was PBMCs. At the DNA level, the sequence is TGCGCCAGCAGCCAAGAGGGTGGCCGGGCAGATACGCAGTATTTT. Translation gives CASSQEGGRADTQYF.